This TCR beta chain comes out of a study of sequential checkpoint blockade in melanoma. Study as a whole: Maintenance nivolumab came after either treatment sequence.

Specified treatment: randomized to nivolumab then ipilimumab (arm A) or the reverse (arm B). DNA-damaging chemotherapy had not been given to any patient beforehand. From thawed PBMCs, live CD3+CD8+ cells negative for CD19 and CD56 were sorted. Trimming removed 5 bases from V and 3 bases from J, with 16 bases in between. Looked up from germline, CDR1 is SGHTA and CDR2 is FQGTGA. This CDR3 spans 15 amino acids. The protocol was immunoSEQ multiplex PCR, while the TCRdb copy is restricted to in-frame clones and leaves out a portion. Found here are tens of thousands of clones, about two thirds of them singletons; the top ten hold roughly a fifth.

The chain has TRBV7-3 and TRBJ1-2, with a tentative D call TRBD1 (5 bases). The receptor comes from a human donor with melanoma. The sequencing used CD8+ T cells sorted from blood (inferred from file names), collected from a patient given nivolumab and ipilimumab in sequence. CDR3 sequence reads: CASSPMGGVDYGYTF. The CDR3 DNA sequence: TGTGCCAGCAGCCCCATGGGGGGTGTGGACTATGGCTACACCTTC.